The next 2 T cell receptor beta chains were all read from a single sample in a study of blood T cells in healthy people across ages. A J-beta primer mix and a sample-barcoded 5' primer were used in a second PCR of roughly 6 to 12 cycles. In TCRdb, the 5' RACE reads were re-called with MiXCR into one record per CDR3 protein. The sample holds approximately 1.5 million distinct CDR3 sequences, around 35% seen once. Sequencing input: blood. The receptors originated from a woman younger than 45 in good health.

This clonotype was seen repeatedly, ten times or more. This chain joins TRBV4-1 and TRBJ1-2; TRBD1 might be the D (5 bases). Trimming shortened V by 1 base and J by 2 bases, and 14 bases separated the two germline ends. The CDR3 contains 16 residues. CDR1 MGHRA and CDR2 YSYEKL come from the germline V gene. This CDR3 is CASSQVVKGTNYGYTF. The CDR3 coding sequence is TGCGCCAGCAGCCAAGTCGTTAAAGGGACCAACTATGGCTACACCTTC.

In this sample, this clonotype turned up many times. The rearrangement links TRBV18 to TRBJ1-1; no clear D gene. The germline V gene encodes CDR1 KGHSH and CDR2 LQKENI. Deletions cut 1 base from V and 1 base from J, with 4 bases between. CDR3 length equals 13 residues. Written as DNA, the CDR3 is TGTGCCAGCTCACCACAGGGGAACACTGAAGCTTTCTTT. It encodes CASSPQGNTEAFF.